This TCR beta chain derives from a study of OX40 agonist ivuxolimab in advanced cancers. With 9 bases removed from V and 6 bases from J, the gap between germline ends came to 13 bases. The CDR3 consists of 12 residues. Germline-derived CDR1 and CDR2 are LNHDA and SQIVND (reference sequence). The protocol was immunoSEQ multiplex PCR, while the TCRdb copy is restricted to in-frame clones and leaves out a portion. The sample records about 58,000 clones, approximately 80% being singletons. The chain links TRBV19 to TRBJ2-3; D perhaps matches TRBD2 (5 bases). The source of this sequence is an adult with an advanced solid tumor such as melanoma, head and neck, liver or kidney cancer. The sequencing here drew on CD4+ or CD8+ T cells sorted from blood, taken in a trial of the OX40 agonist ivuxolimab. This CDR3 reads CASEDGGDTQYF. DNA for the CDR3: TGTGCCAGCGAGGACGGCGGGGATACGCAGTATTTT.